The 16 T cell receptor beta chains given below trace back to one sample, sequenced in a study of blood T cell repertoires in COVID-19. Libraries were prepared by immunoSEQ multiplex PCR; TCRdb keeps only in-frame clonotypes and omits some of them. This table has approximately 170,000 clones, roughly nine tenths appearing once. Sequenced material: peripheral blood. These receptors were taken from a man between 18 and 35 years old who had recovered from COVID-19.

The CDR3 DNA reads TGTGCCATCAGTGAGAAGGCGGCAAACACCATATATTTT. Translating it yields CAISEKAANTIYF. The chain employs TRBV10-3 and TRBJ1-3; D not certain. The V gene lost 2 bases and the J gene lost 6 bases, with 8 bases spanning the gap. This CDR3 spans 13 amino acids. Per germline, CDR1 ENHRY and CDR2 SYGVKD.

This clone came up a few times. The chain combines TRBV5-4 with TRBJ1-1, with TRBD1 identical over 10 bases. Germline V gene sequence: CDR1 SGHNT, CDR2 YYREEE (reference sequence). V gave up 4 bases and J gave up 10 bases; unmatched junction bases: 7. The CDR3 sequence is 13 residues long. Here the CDR3 DNA reads TGTGCCAGCAGCCCCGACAGGGGGCGCGGAGCTTTCTTT. It codes for CASSPDRGRGAFF.

This chain joins TRBV7-2 and TRBJ2-5; D perhaps matches TRBD2 (6 bases). Germline CDR1 and CDR2: SGHTA and FQGNSA. Trimming removed 2 bases at V and 1 base at J, with 11 bases between. The CDR3 is made up of 15 amino acids. The CDR3 nucleotides are TGTGCCAGCAGCTTACGGGGGACCAGCCAAGAGACCCAGTACTTC. Amino acids: CASSLRGTSQETQYF.

The chain carries TRBV5-4 and TRBJ2-1; 9 nucleotides agree with TRBD2. The CDR3 totals 15 residues. J lost 14 bases, V lost 4 bases, and 16 bases had no gene match. Germline CDR1 is SGHNT and CDR2 is YYREEE (reference sequence). The CDR3 protein is CASSPGTSRLSSKFF. The DNA of the CDR3 is TGTGCCAGCAGCCCCGGGACTAGCCGACTTAGTAGTAAGTTCTTC.

This clone was seen more than once but under ten times. The rearrangement joins TRBV4-3 to TRBJ1-3; 7 positions match TRBD1. Germline assignment: CDR1 LGHNA and CDR2 YSLEER. The CDR3 contains 16 residues. Losses at the gene ends were 4 bases for V and 3 bases for J; bases not matched to a gene: 9. DNA for the CDR3: TGCGCCAGCAGCCTCGACGGAACAGGGGTTGGAAACACCATATATTTT. It specifies CASSLDGTGVGNTIYF.

This sequence joins TRBV6-5 and TRBJ2-1; D is unclear. Trimming left V 2 bases short and J 5 bases short, with 7 bases between. Germline CDR1 reads MNHEY; CDR2 reads SVGAGI. The length of the CDR3 is 13 residues. Written as DNA, the CDR3 is TGTGCCAGCAGTTACGGGCCGGACAATGAGCAGTTCTTC. Translating it yields CASSYGPDNEQFF.

The rearrangement uses TRBV2 and TRBJ2-2, with a tentative D call TRBD1 (6 bases). Trimming took off 2 bases at V and 4 bases at J, with 14 bases between the two ends. This CDR3 is built from 16 residues. The germline gives CDR1 SNHLY, CDR2 FYNNEI. CDR3 residues: CASSERGQRITGELFF. The CDR3 region has the DNA TGTGCCAGCAGTGAAAGGGGACAACGTATCACCGGGGAGCTGTTTTTT.

Written as DNA, the CDR3 is TGTGCCAGCAGGATTTTAGCGGGAGAAATCTACGAGCAGTACTTC. It translates to CASRILAGEIYEQYF. The chain uses TRBV2 and TRBJ2-7, with 9 bases identical to TRBD2. Germline trimming cut 6 bases from V and 3 bases from J; bases unmatched to any gene: 9. The CDR3 has 15 amino acids. Germline V gives CDR1 SNHLY, CDR2 FYNNEI.

The V and J genes are TRBV29-1 and TRBJ1-1; TRBD1 aligns across 9 bases. The CDR3 is 14 amino acids. Germline CDR1 and CDR2: SQVTM and ANQGSEA. Unmatched junction bases numbered 6, after V lost 6 bases and J lost 1 base. The CDR3 protein is CSVGTGPGNTEAFF. CDR3 DNA sequence: TGCAGCGTCGGGACAGGGCCAGGGAACACTGAAGCTTTCTTT.

This sequence joins TRBV10-3 and TRBJ1-6; the match to TRBD1 covers 10 bases. The CDR3 extends over 15 amino acids. The ends lost 5 bases at V and 10 bases at J; junction bases unmatched: 8. Germline lookup yields CDR1 ENHRY and CDR2 SYGVKD. The CDR3 DNA reads as TGTGCCATCAGTCCCGACAGGGGGCAAAAGTCACCCCTCCACTTT. Encoded protein: CAISPDRGQKSPLHF.

The chain carries TRBV11-2 and TRBJ1-1, with 7 bases that match TRBD1. This CDR3 has 15 residues. Trimming cost V 6 bases and J 1 base; bases outside gene matches: 8. Germline V lookup: CDR1 SGHAT, CDR2 FQNNGV. For the CDR3, the DNA is TGTGCCAGCAGAGGTAACAGGGGCGGGAACACTGAAGCTTTCTTT. Protein sequence: CASRGNRGGNTEAFF.

This clone was seen once. The V and J genes are TRBV4-3 and TRBJ2-1; D remains unclear. CDR1 and CDR2 (germline): LGHNA, YSLEER. V was cut by 3 bases and J by 4 bases, with 7 bases left in between. The length of the CDR3 is 13 residues. The CDR3 spells CASSQAVYNEQFF. CDR3 bases: TGCGCCAGCAGCCAGGCGGTATACAATGAGCAGTTCTTC.

The chain uses TRBV28 and TRBJ2-5, with 9 positions matching TRBD2. Germline loops: CDR1 MDHEN, CDR2 SYDVKM. This CDR3 has 14 residues. Trimming at V came to 7 bases and at J to 5 bases, leaving 8 bases not matched to a gene. CDR3 bases: TGTGCCAGCAACCGCCCCGCGGGAGGGGAGACCCAGTACTTC. Its protein product is CASNRPAGGETQYF.

This clone was counted between two and nine times. The chain recombines TRBV7-9 with TRBJ2-1, with TRBD2 matching over 11 bases. Per germline, CDR1 SEHNR and CDR2 FQNEAQ (reference sequence). The ends lost 5 bases at V and 6 bases at J; junction bases unmatched: 9. This CDR3 has 16 amino acids. In DNA, the CDR3 is TGTGCCAGCAGCCCTTTACTAGCGGGGGACCGCAATGAGCAGTTCTTC. It is translated as CASSPLLAGDRNEQFF.

The J gene is TRBJ1-2, the V gene TRBV28, with no clear D. V lost 7 bases to trimming and J lost 4 bases, with 19 bases between them. Germline-derived CDR1 and CDR2 are MDHEN and SYDVKM. The CDR3 loop spans 15 amino acids. The CDR3 loop is CASMGGSQSFYGYTF. The DNA of the CDR3 is TGTGCCAGCATGGGAGGATCCCAGTCGTTCTATGGCTACACCTTC.

The V gene is TRBV9, the J gene TRBJ2-1, with D possibly being TRBD2 (6 bases). CDR3 length equals 15 residues. V was cut by 3 bases and J by 8 bases, with 18 bases left in between. Germline V gives CDR1 SGDLS, CDR2 YYNGEE. CDR3 nucleotides: TGTGCCAGCAGCGCAGGACCGCGGGGCCAGGATGAGCAGTTCTTC. This encodes CASSAGPRGQDEQFF.